Below, one TCR beta chain is given with its context. Its specificity is not known. Some clones are missing from TCRdb's copy, which holds only in-frame ones; the method was immunoSEQ multiplex PCR. The table records tens of thousands of clones, around 80% of them present only once. The sample originates from a study of a mutant IDH1 vaccine in newly diagnosed glioma. Study background: Previous treatment comprised radiotherapy, temozolomide, or both, mostly both.

The time point is: week 35, safety follow-up. The investigators gave 300 ug of mutant IDH1 20-mer peptide in each vaccine dose, together with topical imiquimod. Patients, over weeks 1, 3, 5, 7, 11, 15, 19 and 23, received a total of eight vaccinations. The V gene lost 5 bases and the J gene lost 3 bases, with 13 bases spanning the gap. The germline V gene encodes CDR1 SNHLY and CDR2 FYNNEI. This CDR3 comprises 14 residues. The source material was PBMCs, sampled from a glioma patient whose treatment included an IDH1 peptide vaccine. The origin of this receptor is a man aged 40-49 years with glioma. Some clones in this sample may be carry-over from other donors' samples. The J gene is TRBJ1-2, the V gene TRBV2, with D perhaps TRBD1 (6 bases). The CDR3 sequence: CASSLQGLDYGYTF. In nucleotides, the CDR3 is TGTGCCAGCAGTCTGCAGGGGCTTGACTATGGCTACACCTTC.